These T cell receptor beta chains were read from a single sample in a study of shared clonotypes between healthy human individuals. TCRdb keeps only in-frame clones here, not all; method: immunoSEQ multiplex PCR. Among roughly 1.4 million clones listed, approximately 98.5% were seen once. The sequencing sample was made of naive CD4+ T cells sorted from blood. The receptors stem from a man aged 25 to 40 in good health. Both conserved end residues are part of each CDR3. A D gene is named only where the DNA matches it firmly. Size tells how often a clone was seen (once, few, many) or the class of an expanded clone, and some rows leave it out.

clone size: NA
V gene: TRBV5-4
J gene: TRBJ1-2
D gene: NA
CDR3 DNA: TGTGCCAGCAGCCCTGGGGGTCGGACGGAAGGTAACTATGGCTACACCTTC
CDR3 protein: CASSPGGRTEGNYGYTF

clone size: NA
V gene: TRBV28
J gene: TRBJ2-1
D gene: TRBD2
CDR3 DNA: TGTGCCAGCAACCTTATGGGACTAGCGGGAGTTAGTAATGAGCAGTTCTTC
CDR3 protein: CASNLMGLAGVSNEQFF

clone size: NA
V gene: TRBV10-1
J gene: TRBJ2-5
D gene: TRBD1
CDR3 DNA: TGCGCCAGCAGTGCCGGGACAGGCGGGACCCAGTACTTC
CDR3 protein: CASSAGTGGTQYF

clone size: NA
V gene: TRBV27
J gene: TRBJ1-5
D gene: TRBD1
CDR3 DNA: TGTGCCAGCAGTCTGACCGGGACAGGGGCCAATCAGCCCCAGCATTTT
CDR3 protein: CASSLTGTGANQPQHF

clone size: NA
V gene: TRBV5-5
J gene: TRBJ1-1
D gene: TRBD1
CDR3 DNA: TGTGCCAGCAGCTCCGACCCACTGACAGGGATTGAAGCTTTCTTT
CDR3 protein: CASSSDPLTGIEAFF

clone size: NA
V gene: TRBV9
J gene: TRBJ2-2
D gene: NA
CDR3 DNA: TGTGCCAGCAGCGTCCCAAGTGGAGCCGGGGAGCTGTTTTTT
CDR3 protein: CASSVPSGAGELFF

clone size: NA
V gene: TRBV27
J gene: TRBJ2-7
D gene: TRBD1
CDR3 DNA: TGTGCCAGCAGTTTGGTAGACAGGGCCCCCTACGAGCAGTACTTC
CDR3 protein: CASSLVDRAPYEQYF

clone size: NA
V gene: TRBV5-6
J gene: TRBJ2-6
D gene: NA
CDR3 DNA: TGTGCCAGCAACCCCGGCGGCTCTGGGGCCAACGTCCTGACTTTC
CDR3 protein: CASNPGGSGANVLTF

clone size: NA
V gene: TRBV6-5
J gene: TRBJ2-1
D gene: TRBD2
CDR3 DNA: TGTGCCAGCAGTGTCACTAGCGGGAGAGTCTATGAGCAGTTCTTC
CDR3 protein: CASSVTSGRVYEQFF

clone size: NA
V gene: TRBV5-5
J gene: TRBJ2-2
D gene: TRBD1
CDR3 DNA: TGTGCCAGCAGCCTCAATGACAGGGCCTTAGACACCGGGGAGCTGTTTTTT
CDR3 protein: CASSLNDRALDTGELFF

clone size: NA
V gene: TRBV5-1
J gene: TRBJ2-1
D gene: NA
CDR3 DNA: TGCGCCAGCAGCTATTTTGTTTTCGGGGCGTCTGGCTTGGATGAGCAGTTCTTC
CDR3 protein: CASSYFVFGASGLDEQFF

clone size: NA
V gene: TRBV10-3
J gene: TRBJ1-5
D gene: NA
CDR3 DNA: TGTGCCATCAGTCCCGACGGAGATAGCAATCAGCCCCAGCATTTT
CDR3 protein: CAISPDGDSNQPQHF

clone size: NA
V gene: TRBV6-6
J gene: TRBJ1-4
D gene: TRBD1
CDR3 DNA: TGTGCCAGCAGTTACGGGGGACAGGGAAGTGAAAAACTGTTTTTT
CDR3 protein: CASSYGGQGSEKLFF

clone size: NA
V gene: TRBV2
J gene: TRBJ2-1
D gene: NA
CDR3 DNA: TGTGCCAGCAGTGAAGAAACTGCCTCCTTGGCCGATGAGCAGTTCTTC
CDR3 protein: CASSEETASLADEQFF

clone size: NA
V gene: TRBV7-6
J gene: TRBJ2-5
D gene: NA
CDR3 DNA: TGTGCCAGCAGGGGAATTCAAGAGACCCAGTACTTC
CDR3 protein: CASRGIQETQYF

clone size: NA
V gene: TRBV7-2
J gene: TRBJ2-2
D gene: NA
CDR3 DNA: TGTGCCAGCAGCTTATACGGCAGCGGGGAGCTGTTTTTT
CDR3 protein: CASSLYGSGELFF

clone size: NA
V gene: TRBV29-1
J gene: TRBJ2-1
D gene: TRBD2
CDR3 DNA: TGCAGCGTTGTCGGGGGGGCAAGCTCCTACAATGAGCAGTTCTTC
CDR3 protein: CSVVGGASSYNEQFF

clone size: few
V gene: TRBV28
J gene: TRBJ1-1
D gene: NA
CDR3 DNA: TGTGCCAGCAATCCGGGTGGGCGAGCTTTCTTT
CDR3 protein: CASNPGGRAFF

clone size: NA
V gene: TRBV5-5
J gene: TRBJ2-1
D gene: TRBD2
CDR3 DNA: TGTGCCAGCAGCTTAATCCCACTAGCGTCCTACAATGAGCAGTTCTTC
CDR3 protein: CASSLIPLASYNEQFF

clone size: NA
V gene: TRBV6-4
J gene: TRBJ2-2
D gene: TRBD2
CDR3 DNA: TGTGCCAGCAGTTACGAAGCGGGAACCGGGGAGCTGTTTTTT
CDR3 protein: CASSYEAGTGELFF

clone size: NA
V gene: TRBV29-1
J gene: TRBJ2-1
D gene: TRBD2
CDR3 DNA: TGCAGCGTTAGACTAGCGGGAGGGCCTTTCAATGAGCAGTTCTTC
CDR3 protein: CSVRLAGGPFNEQFF

clone size: NA
V gene: TRBV19
J gene: TRBJ2-6
D gene: NA
CDR3 DNA: TGTGCCAGTAGTCAGAGGGGCGCCGGTGGGGCCAACGTCCTGACTTTC
CDR3 protein: CASSQRGAGGANVLTF